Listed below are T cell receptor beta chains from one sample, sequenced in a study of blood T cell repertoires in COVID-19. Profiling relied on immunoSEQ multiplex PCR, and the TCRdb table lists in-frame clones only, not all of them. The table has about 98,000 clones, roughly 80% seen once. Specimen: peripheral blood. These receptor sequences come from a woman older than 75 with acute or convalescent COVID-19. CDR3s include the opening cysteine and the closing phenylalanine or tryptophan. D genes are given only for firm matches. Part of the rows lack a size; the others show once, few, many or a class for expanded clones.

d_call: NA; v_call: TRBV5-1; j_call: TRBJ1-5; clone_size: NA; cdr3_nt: TGCGCCAGCAGCTACGACAGCCCCAATCAGCCCCAGCATTTT; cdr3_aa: CASSYDSPNQPQHF
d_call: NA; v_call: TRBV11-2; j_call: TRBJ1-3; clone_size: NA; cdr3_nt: TGTGCCAGCAACCCCTCGGCTGGGGGGGTTGGAAACACCATATATTTT; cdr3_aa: CASNPSAGGVGNTIYF
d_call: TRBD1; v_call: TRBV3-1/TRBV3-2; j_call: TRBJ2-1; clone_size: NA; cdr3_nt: TGTGCCAGCAGCCCGACAGGGCGATTAGGAGATGAGCAGTTCTTC; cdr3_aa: CASSPTGRLGDEQFF
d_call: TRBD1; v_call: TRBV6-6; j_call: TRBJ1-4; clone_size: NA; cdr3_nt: TGTGCCAGCAGCTTGACTCAGGGGGGAAACGAAAAACTGTTTTTT; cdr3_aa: CASSLTQGGNEKLFF
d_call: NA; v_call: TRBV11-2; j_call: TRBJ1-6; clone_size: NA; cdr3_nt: TGTGCCAGCAGTCGCACAGGGAGTTCACCCCTCCACTTT; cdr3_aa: CASSRTGSSPLHF
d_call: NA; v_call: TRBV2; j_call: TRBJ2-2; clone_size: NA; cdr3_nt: TGTGCCAGCAGTGCTAGGACAGTTCGGAACACCGGGGAGCTGTTTTTT; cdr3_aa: CASSARTVRNTGELFF
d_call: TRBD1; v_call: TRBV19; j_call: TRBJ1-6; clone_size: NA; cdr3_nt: TGTGCCAGTAGCAGGGACAGGGGGTTCAATTCACCCCTCCACTTT; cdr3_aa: CASSRDRGFNSPLHF
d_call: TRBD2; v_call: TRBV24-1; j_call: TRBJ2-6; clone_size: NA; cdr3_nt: TGTGCCACCAGTGATGGGGGAGGGGCTGGGGCCAACGTCCTGACTTTC; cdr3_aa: CATSDGGGAGANVLTF
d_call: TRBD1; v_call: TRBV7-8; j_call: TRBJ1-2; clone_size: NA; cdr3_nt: TGTGCCAGCAGCCTGGGACAGCGACGTGGCTACACCTTC; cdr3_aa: CASSLGQRRGYTF
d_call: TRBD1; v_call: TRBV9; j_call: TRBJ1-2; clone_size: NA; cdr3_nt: TGTGCCAGCAGCGCCGAACAGGGGATGGGTTTCTATGGCTACACCTTC; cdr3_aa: CASSAEQGMGFYGYTF
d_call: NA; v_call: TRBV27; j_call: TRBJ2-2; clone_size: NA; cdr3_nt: TGTGCCAGCAGTTTAGTCGGGGGGCGAGACGGGGAGCTGTTTTTT; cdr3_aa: CASSLVGGRDGELFF
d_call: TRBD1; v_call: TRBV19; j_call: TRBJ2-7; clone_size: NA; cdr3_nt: TGTGCCAGTAGCCCGGGACAGACCTACGAGCAGTACTTC; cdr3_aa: CASSPGQTYEQYF
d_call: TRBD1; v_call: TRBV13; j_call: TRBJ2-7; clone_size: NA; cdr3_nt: TGTGCCAGCAGCCTCGACAGGGGGAAAGGGGAGCAGTACTTC; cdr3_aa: CASSLDRGKGEQYF
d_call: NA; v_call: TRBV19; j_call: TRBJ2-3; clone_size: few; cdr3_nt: TGTGCCAGTAGTATAGAGAGGCAAACAGATACGCAGTATTTT; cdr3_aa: CASSIERQTDTQYF
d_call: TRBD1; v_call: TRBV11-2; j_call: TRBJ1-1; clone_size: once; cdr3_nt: TGTGCCAGCAGCCCCAGGACAGGGGAGACTGAAGCTTTCTTT; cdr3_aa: CASSPRTGETEAFF
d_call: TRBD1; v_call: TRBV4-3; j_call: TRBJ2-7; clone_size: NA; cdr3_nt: TGCGCCAGCAGCCAAGATCTCAGGACAGGGCCTTCCTACGAGCAGTACTTC; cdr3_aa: CASSQDLRTGPSYEQYF
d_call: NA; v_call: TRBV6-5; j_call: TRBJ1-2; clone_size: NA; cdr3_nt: TGTGCCAGCAGTTACTCGGGGAGGAACTATGGCTACACCTTC; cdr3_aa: CASSYSGRNYGYTF
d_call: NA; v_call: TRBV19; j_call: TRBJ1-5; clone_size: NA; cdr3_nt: TGTGCCAGTACTTTTCAGGGTGGCAATCAGCCCCAGCATTTT; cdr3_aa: CASTFQGGNQPQHF
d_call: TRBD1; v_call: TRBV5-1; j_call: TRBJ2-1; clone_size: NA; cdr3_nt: TGCGCCAGCAGCAGAAAACCGGGACAGGTCAACAATGAGCAGTTCTTC; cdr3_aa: CASSRKPGQVNNEQFF
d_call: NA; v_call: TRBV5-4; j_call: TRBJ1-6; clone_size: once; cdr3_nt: TGTGCCAGCAGCTTGGAGGGCGCTCGACGGGAACCCCTCCACTTT; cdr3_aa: CASSLEGARREPLHF
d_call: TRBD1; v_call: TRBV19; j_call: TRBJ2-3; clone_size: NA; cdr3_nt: TGTGCCAGTAGTACCCCCGGGACAGGGGGGTATAGTACGCAGTATTTT; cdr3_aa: CASSTPGTGGYSTQYF
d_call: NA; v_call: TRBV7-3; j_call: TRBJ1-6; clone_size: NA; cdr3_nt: TGTGCCAGCAGCTTATGGGTCGGGAGCTCCTATAATTCACCCCTCCACTTT; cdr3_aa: CASSLWVGSSYNSPLHF
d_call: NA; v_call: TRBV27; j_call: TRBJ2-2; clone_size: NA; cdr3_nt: TGTGCCAGCAGCTCTCGGACTCCCGGGGAGCTGTTTTTT; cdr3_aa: CASSSRTPGELFF
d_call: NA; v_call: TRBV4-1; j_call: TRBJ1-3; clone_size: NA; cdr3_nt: TGCGCCAGCAGCCCCACGTTCAGGGCTGGAAACACCATATATTTT; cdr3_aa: CASSPTFRAGNTIYF
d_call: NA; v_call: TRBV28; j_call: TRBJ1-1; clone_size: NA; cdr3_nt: TGTGCCAGCAGTCCCAGGTACACTGAAGCTTTCTTT; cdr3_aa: CASSPRYTEAFF
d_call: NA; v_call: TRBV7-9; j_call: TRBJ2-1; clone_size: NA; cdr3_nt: TGTGCCAGCAGCTTAGATTGGGGTCCGGAGGGGAATGAGCAGTTCTTC; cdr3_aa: CASSLDWGPEGNEQFF
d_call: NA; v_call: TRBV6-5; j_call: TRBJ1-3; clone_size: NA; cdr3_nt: TGTGCCAGCAGCACAGGGTCTGGAAACACCATATATTTT; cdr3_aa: CASSTGSGNTIYF
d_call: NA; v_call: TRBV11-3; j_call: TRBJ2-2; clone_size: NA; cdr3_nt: TGTGCCAGCAGCCATGGTGGAGTAGACACCGGGGAGCTGTTTTTT; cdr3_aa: CASSHGGVDTGELFF
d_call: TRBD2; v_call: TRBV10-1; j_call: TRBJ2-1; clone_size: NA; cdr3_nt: TGCGCCAGCAGTGAGTCCCAAGGACTAGCGCTCAATGAGCAGTTCTTC; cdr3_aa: CASSESQGLALNEQFF
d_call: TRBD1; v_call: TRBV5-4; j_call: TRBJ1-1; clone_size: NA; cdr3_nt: TGTGCCAGCAGCCCCGGACAGGGGGGTGAAGCTTTCTTT; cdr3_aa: CASSPGQGGEAFF